The rows below give T cell receptor beta chains drawn from one sample of a study of shared T cell receptors in the human thymus. The table came from immunoSEQ multiplex PCR; TCRdb's copy has only in-frame clones and leaves some out. The repertoire consists of a few hundred thousand clones, with roughly 94% occurring once and the leading ten covering about 0.02%. Sequencing was performed on thymocytes. These receptor sequences come from a human donor. Each CDR3 is given with its conserved first and last residue. D genes are given only for firm matches. Not every row has a clone size; where given, it reads once, few, many or a size class.

>TRBJ1-5|TRBV27|TRBD1|NA
CASSQGQGEVNQPQHF
TGTGCCAGCAGCCAAGGACAGGGAGAGGTTAATCAGCCCCAGCATTTT
>TRBJ2-2|TRBV7-3|TRBD2|NA
CASSLNPGLAGGKNTGELFF
TGTGCCAGCAGCTTAAACCCGGGACTAGCGGGAGGGAAGAACACCGGGGAGCTGTTTTTT
>TRBJ2-1|TRBV28|NA|NA
CASSLGSIVRGRGNYNGQFF
TGTGCCAGCAGTTTAGGGTCTATCGTTAGGGGTAGGGGAAACTACAATGGGCAGTTCTTC
>TRBJ2-2|TRBV5-1|NA|NA
CASSPTLGGELFF
TGCGCCAGCAGCCCTACTTTGGGCGGGGAGCTGTTTTTT
>TRBJ1-1|TRBV5-6|NA|NA
CASSLGGGTEAFF
TGTGCCAGCAGCTTGGGTGGAGGCACTGAAGCTTTCTTT
>TRBJ2-7|TRBV7-9|TRBD2|once
CASSLLAGGHYEQYF
TGTGCCAGCAGCCTTTTAGCGGGAGGGCACTACGAGCAGTACTTC
>TRBJ1-1|TRBV5-1|NA|NA
CASSPKTRHGMNTEAFF
TGCGCCAGCAGCCCTAAAACCCGGCACGGGATGAACACTGAAGCTTTCTTT
>TRBJ2-5|TRBV7-8|NA|NA
CASSLEDSSQETQYF
TGTGCCAGCAGCTTAGAGGACAGTAGCCAAGAGACCCAGTACTTC
>TRBJ2-7|TRBV7-2|TRBD2|NA
CASSWVAGGPYEQYF
TGTGCCAGCAGCTGGGTAGCGGGAGGGCCCTACGAGCAGTACTTC
>TRBJ1-2|TRBV5-1|NA|NA
CASSLISGGQGHYGYTF
TGCGCCAGCAGCTTGATTTCCGGGGGCCAGGGACATTACGGCTACACCTTC
>TRBJ2-3|TRBV27|TRBD1|NA
CASRPTGWGTDTQYF
TGTGCCAGCAGACCGACAGGGTGGGGCACAGATACGCAGTATTTT
>TRBJ1-4|TRBV15|NA|NA
CATSKGEGGEKLFF
TGTGCCACCAGCAAGGGGGAGGGAGGTGAAAAACTGTTTTTT
>TRBJ2-7|TRBV7-9|NA|NA
CASSNQTQSSYEQYF
TGTGCCAGCAGCAACCAGACGCAAAGCTCCTACGAGCAGTACTTC
>TRBJ2-7|TRBV2|TRBD1|few
CASSEPRGQGYEQYF
TGTGCCAGCAGTGAACCCCGAGGACAGGGTTACGAGCAGTACTTC
>TRBJ1-4|TRBV19|NA|few
CASSMAKQGNEKLFF
TGTGCCAGTAGTATGGCCAAACAGGGTAATGAAAAACTGTTTTTT
>TRBJ1-4|TRBV5-6|NA|NA
CASQNREPATNEKLFF
TGTGCCAGCCAGAACAGGGAGCCTGCAACTAATGAAAAACTGTTTTTT
>TRBJ1-5|TRBV19|NA|NA
CASSISTAFINQPQHF
TGTGCCAGTAGTATCTCGACGGCATTTATCAATCAGCCCCAGCATTTT
>TRBJ2-3|TRBV2|NA|once
CASSLSGPSTDTQYF
TGTGCCAGCAGTCTTAGCGGTCCCAGCACAGATACGCAGTATTTT
>TRBJ1-2|TRBV27|NA|NA
CASSFLAGRKGYTF
TGTGCCAGCAGTTTTCTCGCAGGGCGAAAAGGCTACACCTTC
>TRBJ1-1|TRBV7-2|NA|NA
CASSSPGHSGAPMNTEAFF
TGTGCCAGCAGCTCCCCCGGACACTCGGGGGCCCCTATGAACACTGAAGCTTTCTTT
>TRBJ2-1|TRBV9|TRBD2|once
CASSVEARAGGGEQFF
TGTGCCAGCAGCGTAGAGGCGAGAGCGGGAGGGGGTGAGCAGTTCTTC
>TRBJ2-7|TRBV11-2|NA|NA
CASSLNTGGHEQYF
TGTGCCAGCAGCTTAAACACCGGAGGGCACGAGCAGTACTTC
>TRBJ2-7|TRBV4-2|TRBD2|NA
CASSQRAGGYEQYF
TGTGCCAGCAGCCAAAGAGCGGGAGGGTACGAGCAGTACTTC
>TRBJ2-6|TRBV28|TRBD1|NA
CASSCPGQGYSGANVLTF
TGTGCCAGCAGTTGTCCGGGACAGGGGTATTCAGGGGCCAACGTCCTGACTTTC
>TRBJ2-2|TRBV6-6|NA|NA
CASSYSGRFNTGELFF
TGTGCCAGCAGTTACTCGGGCAGGTTCAACACCGGGGAGCTGTTTTTT
>TRBJ2-7|TRBV5-4|TRBD1|NA
CASSGMDRGYEQYF
TGTGCCAGCAGCGGGATGGACAGGGGCTACGAGCAGTACTTC
>TRBJ2-7|TRBV5-1|TRBD1|NA
CASSLGPGQATYEQYF
TGCGCCAGCAGCTTGGGACCGGGACAGGCTACCTACGAGCAGTACTTC
>TRBJ2-5|TRBV7-2|TRBD2|NA
CASSYPGLDSRLQYF
TGTGCCAGCAGCTATCCGGGACTAGATTCTCGTCTGCAGTACTTC
>TRBJ2-3|TRBV9|NA|NA
CASSVSYPDTQYF
TGTGCCAGCAGCGTATCCTACCCAGATACGCAGTATTTT
>TRBJ2-7|TRBV7-3|NA|NA
CASSLTRVPGSYEQYF
TGTGCCAGCAGCTTAACTCGTGTGCCAGGGTCCTACGAGCAGTACTTC
>TRBJ2-7|TRBV4-1|NA|NA
CASSQEGTGYEQYF
TGCGCCAGCAGCCAAGAAGGGACTGGCTACGAGCAGTACTTC
>TRBJ1-1|TRBV10-3|NA|NA
CAISPGEGDSTEAFF
TGTGCCATCAGCCCCGGGGAGGGGGATAGCACTGAAGCTTTCTTT
>TRBJ2-6|TRBV29-1|NA|NA
CSVDTGSGANVLTF
TGCAGCGTCGACACAGGCTCTGGGGCCAACGTCCTGACTTTC
>TRBJ2-4|TRBV6-4|TRBD1|NA
CASSQGAAKNIQYF
TGTGCCAGCAGCCAGGGGGCAGCCAAAAACATTCAGTACTTC
>TRBJ2-7|TRBV6-6|NA|NA
CASTERHPKSTEQYF
TGTGCCAGCACCGAGAGGCACCCTAAGTCTACCGAGCAGTACTTC
>TRBJ1-2|TRBV27|TRBD1|few
CASSPGQHYGYTF
TGTGCCAGCAGCCCGGGACAGCACTATGGCTACACCTTC
>TRBJ2-1|TRBV6-4|NA|NA
CASSDSGDGSSYNEQFF
TGTGCCAGCAGTGACTCCGGGGACGGTAGCTCCTACAATGAGCAGTTCTTC
>TRBJ2-4|TRBV4-1|NA|once
CASSLTWEAPKGIQYF
TGCGCCAGCAGCCTAACCTGGGAAGCACCAAAGGGCATTCAGTACTTC
>TRBJ1-4|TRBV14|NA|NA
CASSQGWATLHNSSATNEKLFF
TGTGCCAGCAGCCAAGGGTGGGCAACACTTCATAACTCGAGTGCAACTAATGAAAAACTGTTTTTT
>TRBJ2-7|TRBV28|TRBD2|NA
CASSFAGLAGVEYEQYF
TGTGCCAGCAGTTTCGCAGGACTAGCGGGAGTCGAGTACGAGCAGTACTTC
>TRBJ2-1|TRBV19|TRBD1|NA
CASSSRGPTGGYNEQFF
TGTGCCAGTAGTTCTAGAGGCCCGACAGGGGGCTACAATGAGCAGTTCTTC